Listed below are T cell receptor beta chains from one sample, sequenced in a study of blood T cell repertoires in COVID-19. Using immunoSEQ multiplex PCR, the repertoire was profiled, and TCRdb retains in-frame clones only, with some absent. The table has about 330,000 clones, around nine tenths seen once; the top ten hold roughly 4%. The sequenced sample consisted of peripheral blood. The receptors come from a woman between 50 and 59 years old with active or convalescent COVID-19. The conserved cysteine and the conserved F or W are not part of the CDR3 here. Each record gives: clone size, V gene, J gene, CDR3 protein. Not every row has a clone size; where given, it reads once, few, many or a size class.

.	TRBV7-3	TRBJ2-2	ASSTYTGELF
.	TRBV28	TRBJ2-2	ASDDRGNTGELF
.	TRBV28	TRBJ1-2	ASHRTNYGYT
.	TRBV5-8	TRBJ2-3	ASSLIQGYTDTQY
.	TRBV7-9	TRBJ2-7	ASSSTGQGLEQY
.	TRBV10-3	TRBJ1-2	AIRATGDGYT
.	TRBV28	TRBJ1-5	ASSPTGLGQPQH
few	TRBV2	TRBJ1-2	ASGRSSETGYT
.	TRBV18	TRBJ2-7	ASSPPGSSYEQY
.	TRBV5-1	TRBJ1-4	ASSFQTGANEKLF
once	TRBV28	TRBJ1-5	ASHRQGNSNQPQH
.	TRBV20-1	TRBJ1-1	SALRNTEAF
.	TRBV12-2	TRBJ1-5	ASRLAPDTDQPQH
.	TRBV18	TRBJ2-5	ASSYAQETQY
.	TRBV6-2/TRBV6-3	TRBJ2-2	ASSPDRGYTGELF
.	TRBV7-2	TRBJ1-4	ASSFIWTGLVGEKLF
.	TRBV7-9	TRBJ2-1	ASSPRQRSSYNEQF
.	TRBV30	TRBJ2-4	AYRAAKNIQY
.	TRBV19	TRBJ2-7	ASSILALATHEQY
once	TRBV5-1	TRBJ2-2	ASSKLANTGELF
few	TRBV5-1	TRBJ2-2	ASSAGGSGELF
.	TRBV28	TRBJ2-7	ASSPIDRGSSEQY
.	TRBV30	TRBJ1-1	AWSPGGTEAF
.	TRBV27	TRBJ1-2	ASSLSGTGDGYT
.	TRBV6-2/TRBV6-3	TRBJ1-4	ASSRGEKLF
.	TRBV27	TRBJ1-2	ASSFGQGLGYT
.	TRBV4-3	TRBJ1-4	ASSQDRGNNEKLF
.	TRBV4-3	TRBJ2-3	ASSQGLRSTDTQY
.	TRBV28	TRBJ2-3	ASSQGTAGTDTQY
.	TRBV6-2/TRBV6-3	TRBJ1-2	ASSKHTDNGGGYT
.	TRBV7-2	TRBJ1-2	ASSSDHSDYGYT
.	TRBV28	TRBJ1-1	ASSFDRPATNTEAF
.	TRBV4-3	TRBJ2-1	ASSQVHLPFSYNEQF
.	TRBV4-2	TRBJ1-4	ASSQDSGTVTNEKLF
.	TRBV7-9	TRBJ1-1	ASTSGGTGLNTEAF
.	TRBV14	TRBJ2-7	ASSQDLREGSSYEQY